This T cell receptor beta chain was profiled in a study of blood T cells in healthy people across ages. The second PCR ran about 6 to 11 cycles with a sample-barcoded 5' primer and J-beta primers. One entry per CDR3 protein, called by TCRdb with MiXCR from the 5' RACE reads. The sample includes roughly 860,000 distinct CDR3 sequences, around two thirds of them seen just once. Concerning this clonotype: No antigen is known for it.

Germline V gene data show CDR1 as LGHNA and CDR2 as YSLEER. V trimming: 2 bases; J trimming: 0 bases; junction bases outside the gene matches: 9. The CDR3 contains 18 residues. Study-wide results and limits: Long-lived donors had more naive CD4+ cells and higher diversity than aged donors. Observed TCR beta diversity showed a strong correlation with the percentage of naive T cells as measured by flow cytometry. Expanded clonotype shifts may have been confounded, as the donors had an unknown CMV status.

The receptor was derived from a man aged 30 to 45 in good health. This chain connects TRBV4-3 to TRBJ2-3; 9 bases agree with TRBD2. Sequencing was performed on blood. The CDR3, as DNA: TGCGCCAGCAGCCAATTCGTAGCGGGGGCCCTAAGCACAGATACGCAGTATTTT. It translates to CASSQFVAGALSTDTQYF.